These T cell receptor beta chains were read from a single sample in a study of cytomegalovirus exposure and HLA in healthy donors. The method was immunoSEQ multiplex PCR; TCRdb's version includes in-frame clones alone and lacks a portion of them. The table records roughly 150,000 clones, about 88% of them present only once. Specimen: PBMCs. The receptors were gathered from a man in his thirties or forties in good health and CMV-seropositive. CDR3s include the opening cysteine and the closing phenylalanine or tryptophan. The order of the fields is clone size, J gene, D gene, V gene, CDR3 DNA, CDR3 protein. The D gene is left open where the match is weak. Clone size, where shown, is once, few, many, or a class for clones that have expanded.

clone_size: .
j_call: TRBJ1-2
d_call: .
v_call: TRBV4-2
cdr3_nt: TGTGCCAGCAGCCAAGGAGGAGTCTATGGCTACACCTTC
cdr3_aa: CASSQGGVYGYTF

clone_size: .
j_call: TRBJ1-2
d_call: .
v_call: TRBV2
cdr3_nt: TGTGCCAGCAGTGGTGGAGGTGGCTACACCTTC
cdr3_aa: CASSGGGGYTF

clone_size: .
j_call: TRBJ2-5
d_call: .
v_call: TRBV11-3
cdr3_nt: TGTGCCAGCAGCTGGATGGGGGGGCCTCGGCAAGAGACCCAGTACTTC
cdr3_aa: CASSWMGGPRQETQYF

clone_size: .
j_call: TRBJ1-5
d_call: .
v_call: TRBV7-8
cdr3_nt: TGTGCCAGCACCTTCACCCCCCGGACAGAGGTTGGGCAGCCCCAGCATTTT
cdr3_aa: CASTFTPRTEVGQPQHF

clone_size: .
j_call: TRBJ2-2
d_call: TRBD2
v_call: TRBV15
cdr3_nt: TGTGCCACCAGCTCGCGGACTAGCGGGAGGTTGGGGGAGCTGTTTTTT
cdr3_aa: CATSSRTSGRLGELFF

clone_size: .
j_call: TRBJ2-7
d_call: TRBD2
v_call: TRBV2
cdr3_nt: TGTGCCAGCAGTCCCGGACTAGCGGGAGGGCCTCTCTACGAGCAGTACTTC
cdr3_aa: CASSPGLAGGPLYEQYF

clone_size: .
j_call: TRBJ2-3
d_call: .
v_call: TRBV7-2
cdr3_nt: TGTGCCAGCAGCTCAGTTCGGGGAACTTATATCACAGATACGCAGTATTTT
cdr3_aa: CASSSVRGTYITDTQYF

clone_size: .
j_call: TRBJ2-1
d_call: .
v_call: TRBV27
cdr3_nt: TGTGCCAGCAGACTAACAGGAGCCTACTACAATGAGCAGTTCTTC
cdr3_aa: CASRLTGAYYNEQFF

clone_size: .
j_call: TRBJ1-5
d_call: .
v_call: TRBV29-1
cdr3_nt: TGCAGCGTTTTATTGAGCGGAAACCAGCCCCAGCATTTT
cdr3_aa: CSVLLSGNQPQHF

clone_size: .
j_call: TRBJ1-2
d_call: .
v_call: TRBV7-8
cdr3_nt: TGTGCCAGCAGCTTCCGAGGGAAATCTGGCTACACCTTC
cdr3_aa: CASSFRGKSGYTF

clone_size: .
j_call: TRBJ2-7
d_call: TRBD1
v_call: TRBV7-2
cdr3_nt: TGTGCCAGCAGCTACACCGGGACAGTCTCCTACGAGCAGTACTTC
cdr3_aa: CASSYTGTVSYEQYF

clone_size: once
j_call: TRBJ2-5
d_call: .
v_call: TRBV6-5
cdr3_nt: TGTGCCAGCGGAGTGGCAGGGCAAGAGACCCAGTACTTC
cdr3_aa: CASGVAGQETQYF

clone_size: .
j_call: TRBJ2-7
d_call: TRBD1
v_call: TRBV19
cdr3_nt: TGTGCCAGTAGTCTTGACAGGGTGAGGGAGCAGTACTTC
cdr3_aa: CASSLDRVREQYF

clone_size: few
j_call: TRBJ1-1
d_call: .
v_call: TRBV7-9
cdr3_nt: TGTGCCAGCAGCGGGGGGGCGATCACTGAAGCTTTCTTT
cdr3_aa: CASSGGAITEAFF

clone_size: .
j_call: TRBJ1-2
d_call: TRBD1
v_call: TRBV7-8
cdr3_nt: TGTGCCAGCAGCTCATTCCCGGGACAGGGGAACGGCTACACCTTC
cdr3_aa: CASSSFPGQGNGYTF

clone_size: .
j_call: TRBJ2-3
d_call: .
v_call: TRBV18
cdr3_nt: TGTGCCAGCTCACCCCGCCAGGAGCGGTGGTGGGATACGCAGTATTTT
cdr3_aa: CASSPRQERWWDTQYF

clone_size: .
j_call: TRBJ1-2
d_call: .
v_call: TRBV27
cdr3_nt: TGTGCCAGCCCCCCGGGGGGTACTTATGGCTACACCTTC
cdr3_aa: CASPPGGTYGYTF

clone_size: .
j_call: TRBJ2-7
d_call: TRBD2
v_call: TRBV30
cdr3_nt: TGTGCCTGGAGTGAGACTAGCGGGAGTGTCCACGAGCAGTACTTC
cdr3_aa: CAWSETSGSVHEQYF

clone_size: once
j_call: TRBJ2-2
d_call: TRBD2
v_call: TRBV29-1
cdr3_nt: TGCAGCGTGGGACCTGAGACGGTTAGCGGGACTTTGAACACCGGGGAGCTGTTTTTT
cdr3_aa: CSVGPETVSGTLNTGELFF

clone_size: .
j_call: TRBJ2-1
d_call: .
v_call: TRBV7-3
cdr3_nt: TGTGCCAGCAGCTTAAGCGGCCTAACCTACAATGAGCAGTTCTTC
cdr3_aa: CASSLSGLTYNEQFF

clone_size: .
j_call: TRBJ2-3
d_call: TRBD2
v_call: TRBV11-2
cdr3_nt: TGTGCCAGCAGGCACCGCGAAAGCGGGACTAGCACAGATACGCAGTATTTT
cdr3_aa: CASRHRESGTSTDTQYF

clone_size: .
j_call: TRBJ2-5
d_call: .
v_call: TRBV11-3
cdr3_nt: TGTGCCAGCAGCTTAGTCTCGTCAGAGACCCAGTACTTC
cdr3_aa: CASSLVSSETQYF

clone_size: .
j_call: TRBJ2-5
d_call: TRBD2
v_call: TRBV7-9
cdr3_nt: TGTGCCAGCAGCTTCTATAGCGGGGGAACACAAGAGACCCAGTACTTC
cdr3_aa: CASSFYSGGTQETQYF

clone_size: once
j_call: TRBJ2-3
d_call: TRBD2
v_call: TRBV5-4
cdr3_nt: TGTGCCAGCAGCTTGGGGGCGGGAGGGGCGACAGATACGCAGTATTTT
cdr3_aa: CASSLGAGGATDTQYF

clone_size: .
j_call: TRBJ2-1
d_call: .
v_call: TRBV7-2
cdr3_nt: TGTGCCAGCAGATTGCAAGGGAGCTCCTACAATGAGCAGTTCTTC
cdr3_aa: CASRLQGSSYNEQFF

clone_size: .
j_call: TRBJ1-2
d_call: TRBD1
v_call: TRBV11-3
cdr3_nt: TGTGCCAGCAGCTTCGACGGGACAGACTATGGCTACACCTTC
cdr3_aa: CASSFDGTDYGYTF

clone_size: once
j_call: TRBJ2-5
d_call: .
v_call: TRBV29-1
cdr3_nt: TGCAGCGTTTATGGTATCGGGAGAAATTATGAGACCCAGTACTTC
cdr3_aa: CSVYGIGRNYETQYF

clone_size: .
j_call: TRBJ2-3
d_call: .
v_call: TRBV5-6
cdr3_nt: TGTGCCAGCAGCTTGGACTTTCGGGACACAGATACGCAGTATTTT
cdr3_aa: CASSLDFRDTDTQYF

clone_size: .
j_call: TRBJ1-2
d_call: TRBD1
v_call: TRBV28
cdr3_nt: TGTGCCAGCAGTGGCCCAGGGTTCCCGACAGGGAGCTATGGCTACACCTTC
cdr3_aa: CASSGPGFPTGSYGYTF

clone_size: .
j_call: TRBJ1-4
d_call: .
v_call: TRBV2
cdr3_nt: TGTGCCAGCAGCGTTCACGCAACTAGGCATGAAAAACTGTTTTTT
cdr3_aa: CASSVHATRHEKLFF

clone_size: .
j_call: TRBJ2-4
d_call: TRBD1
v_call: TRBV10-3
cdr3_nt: TGTGCCATCAGCGGGACAGGGGGCTTAACCAAAAACATTCAGTACTTC
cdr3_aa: CAISGTGGLTKNIQYF

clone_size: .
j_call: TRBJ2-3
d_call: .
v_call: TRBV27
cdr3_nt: TGTGCCAGCAGCCCCGATACTCTAGCAGATACGCAGTATTTT
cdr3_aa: CASSPDTLADTQYF

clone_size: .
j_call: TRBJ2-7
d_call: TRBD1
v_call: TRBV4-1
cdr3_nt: TGCGCCAGCAGCCGCCATGGACAGGGTGTAGTATCCGAGCAGTACTTC
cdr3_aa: CASSRHGQGVVSEQYF

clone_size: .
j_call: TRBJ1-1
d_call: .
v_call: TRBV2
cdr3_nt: TGTGCCGAAAGGCGCGCGGGAGGGCTTGAAGCTTTCTTT
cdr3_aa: CAERRAGGLEAFF

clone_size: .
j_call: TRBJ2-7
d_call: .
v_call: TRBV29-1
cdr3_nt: TGCAGCGTCCTCTGGAAAGCTAGCTCCTACGAGCAGTACTTC
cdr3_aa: CSVLWKASSYEQYF

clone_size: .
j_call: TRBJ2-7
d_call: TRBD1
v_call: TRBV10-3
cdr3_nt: TGTGCCTCAGGGGGATCTAGAGACGAGCAGTACTTC
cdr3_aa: CASGGSRDEQYF

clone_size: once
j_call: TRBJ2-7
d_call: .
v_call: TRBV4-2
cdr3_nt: TGTGCCAGCAGCCAAGGATCAAGGGGAAGCTCCTACGAGCAGTACTTC
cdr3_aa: CASSQGSRGSSYEQYF

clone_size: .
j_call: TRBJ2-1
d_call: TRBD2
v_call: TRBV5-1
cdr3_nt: TGCGCCGGCAGCTGGCGACTAGCGGGAGAAAGTGAGCAGTTCTTC
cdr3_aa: CAGSWRLAGESEQFF

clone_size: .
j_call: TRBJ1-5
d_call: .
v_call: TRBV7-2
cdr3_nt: TGTGCCAGCAGCTTTTCCAGGTCGGGCAATCAGCCCCAGCATTTT
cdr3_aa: CASSFSRSGNQPQHF

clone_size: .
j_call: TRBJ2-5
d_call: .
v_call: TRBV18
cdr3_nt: TGTGCCAGCTCACCGGTAGACAGCCAAGAGACCCAGTACTTC
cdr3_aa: CASSPVDSQETQYF

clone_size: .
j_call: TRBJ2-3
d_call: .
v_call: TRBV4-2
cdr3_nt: TGTGCCAGCAGCCAAGATACGCGGGGGCGAAGAGATACGCAGTATTTT
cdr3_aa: CASSQDTRGRRDTQYF

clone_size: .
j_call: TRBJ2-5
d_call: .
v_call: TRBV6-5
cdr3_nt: TGTGCCAGCACTGCCCCGGGGGTCAGGGAGACCCAGTACTTC
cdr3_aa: CASTAPGVRETQYF

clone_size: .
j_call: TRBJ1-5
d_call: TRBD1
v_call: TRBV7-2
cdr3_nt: TGTGCCAGCAGCTTACGACAGGGGGGGGGTCTAAGCAATCAGCCCCAGCATTTT
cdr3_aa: CASSLRQGGGLSNQPQHF

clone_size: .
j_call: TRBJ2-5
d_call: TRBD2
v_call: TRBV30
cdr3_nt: TGTGCCTGGAGAGCAGCGGGAGCGGAGACCCAGTACTTC
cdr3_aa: CAWRAAGAETQYF

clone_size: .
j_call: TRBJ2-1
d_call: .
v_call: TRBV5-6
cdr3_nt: TGTGCCAGCAGCTTGGGAATTAGGAGCTCCTACAATGAGCAGTTCTTC
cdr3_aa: CASSLGIRSSYNEQFF

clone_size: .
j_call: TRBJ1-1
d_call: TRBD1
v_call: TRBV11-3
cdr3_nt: TGTGCCAGCAGCTTAGTAGCCTTCCGGGGACAGGGGCAAAATGAAGCTTTCTTT
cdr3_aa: CASSLVAFRGQGQNEAFF

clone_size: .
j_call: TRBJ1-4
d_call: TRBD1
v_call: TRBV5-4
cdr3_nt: TGTGCCAGCAGCTCCACAGGGGGTCCTAATGAAAAACTGTTTTTT
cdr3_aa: CASSSTGGPNEKLFF

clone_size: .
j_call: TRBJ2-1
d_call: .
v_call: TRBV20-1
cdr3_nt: TGCAGTGCTGTTGAGATCAATGAGCAGTTCTTC
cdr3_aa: CSAVEINEQFF

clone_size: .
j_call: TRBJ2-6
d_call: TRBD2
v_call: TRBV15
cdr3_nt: TGTGCCACCAGCGAAGGGGGCGGGGGGGCCAACGTCCTGCCTTTC
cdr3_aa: CATSEGGGGANVLPF

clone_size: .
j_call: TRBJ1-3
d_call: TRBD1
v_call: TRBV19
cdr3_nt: TGTGCCAGTAGGACAGGGGGCGGAAACTCTGGAAACACCATATATTTT
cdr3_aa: CASRTGGGNSGNTIYF